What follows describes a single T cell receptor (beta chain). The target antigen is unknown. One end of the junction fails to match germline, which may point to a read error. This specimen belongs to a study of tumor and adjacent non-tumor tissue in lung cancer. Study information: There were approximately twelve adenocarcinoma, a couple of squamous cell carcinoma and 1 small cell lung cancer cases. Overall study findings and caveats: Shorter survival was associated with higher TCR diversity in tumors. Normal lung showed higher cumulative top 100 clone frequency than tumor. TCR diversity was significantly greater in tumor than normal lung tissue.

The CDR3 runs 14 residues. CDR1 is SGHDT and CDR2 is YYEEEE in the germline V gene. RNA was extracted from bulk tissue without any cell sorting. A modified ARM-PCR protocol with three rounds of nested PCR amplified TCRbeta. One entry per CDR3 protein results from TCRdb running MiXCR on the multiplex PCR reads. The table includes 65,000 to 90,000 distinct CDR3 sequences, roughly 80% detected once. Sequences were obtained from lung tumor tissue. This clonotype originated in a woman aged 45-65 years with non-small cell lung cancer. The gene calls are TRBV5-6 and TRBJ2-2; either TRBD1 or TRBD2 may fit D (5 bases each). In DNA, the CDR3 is TGTGACAGCAATATGGGACGGAACACCGGGGAGCTGTTTTTT. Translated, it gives CDSNMGRNTGELFF.